Listed below are T cell receptor beta chains from one sample, sequenced in a study of blood T cell repertoires in COVID-19. The data were produced by immunoSEQ multiplex PCR, yet TCRdb's version contains in-frame clones alone and is incomplete. The table shows some 220,000 clones, with 84% occurring only once. Sequenced: peripheral blood. All receptors derive from a woman aged 60-75 years with acute or convalescent COVID-19. Each CDR3 is given without its conserved first and last residue. D genes are given only for firm matches.

D gene,V gene,J gene,CDR3 protein
TRBD1,TRBV11-2,TRBJ2-7,ASQKTGGNEQY
TRBD1,TRBV11-2,TRBJ2-1,ASSAKRQGVVPVIEQF
TRBD1,TRBV7-3,TRBJ1-3,ASSPDRAGNTIY
TRBD1,TRBV6-5,TRBJ1-4,ASSRDRDRGEKLF
NA,TRBV6-6,TRBJ1-6,ASTQTGSYNSPLH
NA,TRBV5-1,TRBJ2-1,ASSLGGGSYNEQF
NA,TRBV9,TRBJ1-1,ASSVISSPWGGRNTEAF
TRBD2,TRBV19,TRBJ2-5,ASGSGVRETQY
NA,TRBV9,TRBJ1-4,ASSESTGATNEKLF
NA,TRBV6-5,TRBJ1-2,ASSYSRVSHGYT
NA,TRBV5-4,TRBJ2-5,ASSEGPGTQETQY
NA,TRBV5-6,TRBJ1-5,ASSLGGGARQPQH
TRBD2,TRBV28,TRBJ2-7,VTMSGGSSYEQY
TRBD1,TRBV2,TRBJ1-4,ASNRQGRGEKLF
NA,TRBV4-3,TRBJ2-2,ASSQEIARVDTGELF
TRBD1,TRBV28,TRBJ1-2,ASSTDRVGYT
NA,TRBV4-2,TRBJ1-1,ASSPHGFEAF
TRBD2,TRBV3-1/TRBV3-2,TRBJ2-7,ASSQGGGFEQY
NA,TRBV7-2,TRBJ2-5,ASSSSWETQY
NA,TRBV7-9,TRBJ1-1,ASSLVSGTQDRAF
TRBD1,TRBV28,TRBJ1-6,ASYGTGTDSPLH
TRBD2,TRBV7-8,TRBJ2-3,ASSPNSGGLTDTQY
TRBD1,TRBV12-3/TRBV12-4,TRBJ1-2,ASSSTGGGYT
TRBD2,TRBV19,TRBJ2-1,ASRGLGEGSYNEQF
NA,TRBV7-9,TRBJ1-5,ASSRGGGGQPQH
TRBD1,TRBV6-5,TRBJ2-7,ASRTGVYEQY
TRBD2,TRBV7-9,TRBJ2-1,ASSPLAAVYNEQF
TRBD1,TRBV4-2,TRBJ1-1,ASSKAGTGLRVF
NA,TRBV5-6,TRBJ2-7,ASSPTPSSYEQY
NA,TRBV30,TRBJ2-4,AWSLGHQNIQY
TRBD2,TRBV15,TRBJ2-5,ATSRDKRGGQETQY
NA,TRBV12-2,TRBJ2-7,ASRTGTASYEQY
TRBD2,TRBV19,TRBJ2-1,ASSTGTSVDEQF
NA,TRBV21-1,TRBJ1-1,ASSRRTGRNTEAF
TRBD2,TRBV2,TRBJ2-7,ASSGLAGGRSYEQY
TRBD1,TRBV4-1,TRBJ1-1,ASSLRTGGRTEAF
NA,TRBV4-2,TRBJ1-4,ASSQGQSNEKLF
NA,TRBV14,TRBJ1-6,ASSSGVPIYNSPLH
NA,TRBV12-5,TRBJ2-3,ASGFEGLGTDTQY
TRBD1,TRBV7-3,TRBJ2-7,ASSPDRNTPSEQY
NA,TRBV12-3/TRBV12-4,TRBJ1-2,ASTRTVRGGYT
TRBD2,TRBV5-1,TRBJ2-1,ASGPGLSYNEQF
TRBD1,TRBV2,TRBJ1-6,ASMMDRGRNSPLH
TRBD1,TRBV27,TRBJ1-1,ASSPRDRNTEAF
NA,TRBV27,TRBJ2-7,ASSSPGQGGSYEQY
NA,TRBV6-5,TRBJ2-7,ASSPGLPSYEQY
TRBD1,TRBV19,TRBJ2-6,ASSGQGGSGANVLT
NA,TRBV5-1,TRBJ2-6,ASSLVLNFLSGANVLT
NA,TRBV21-1,TRBJ2-7,ASSKAPLAGFPPSYEQY
TRBD1,TRBV7-9,TRBJ1-1,ASSKTGFGTEAF
TRBD1,TRBV20-1,TRBJ1-1,SARRTGEAF
TRBD2,TRBV24-1,TRBJ2-5,ATSEFRLAGGRETQY
TRBD2,TRBV7-3,TRBJ2-3,ASSPAGADTQY
TRBD1,TRBV11-2,TRBJ1-4,ASSFDRATNEKLF
TRBD1,TRBV5-6,TRBJ2-1,ASSRTGTGGRHEQF
TRBD1,TRBV6-5,TRBJ1-2,ASSPAGGVAGYT
TRBD1,TRBV5-4,TRBJ1-2,ASSPETGSNYGYT
TRBD1,TRBV5-5,TRBJ2-5,ASSLPGQGVRTQY
NA,TRBV19,TRBJ1-5,ASRPPGAGFNQPQH
NA,TRBV19,TRBJ1-2,ASRGSGGAPNYGYT